These 9 T cell receptor beta chains were all obtained from the same sample, sequenced in a study of cytomegalovirus exposure and HLA in healthy donors. The primer mix had 60 Vbeta and 13 Jbeta primers. Assay: immunoSEQ multiplex PCR; the TCRdb copy retains only in-frame clones and omits some. Counted here are 150,000 to 200,000 clones, roughly 84% occurring once; the ten biggest clones make up more than 2%. The sequenced sample consisted of PBMCs. The receptors were sampled from a man aged 18-30 years in good health and CMV-seropositive.

This rearrangement joins TRBV6-6 to TRBJ2-1; no clear D. Between the trimmed V and J ends, which lost 0 bases and 1 base, there was a span of 4 bases. CDR3 length equals 14 residues. Germline CDR1 and CDR2: MNHNY and SVGAGI (reference sequence). The CDR3 here is CASSYSSSYNEQFF. Here the CDR3 DNA reads TGTGCCAGCAGTTACTCCAGTTCCTACAATGAGCAGTTCTTC.

The chain has TRBV9 and TRBJ1-1; possibly TRBD1 for D (5 bases). Germline CDR1 is SGDLS and CDR2 is YYNGEE. CDR3 length equals 17 residues. Trimming shortened V by 7 bases and J by 8 bases, and 30 bases separated the two germline ends. This chain's CDR3 is CASSPLGAVVGKLEAFF. The CDR3 DNA follows: TGTGCCAGCTCTCCACTTGGGGCGGTGGTGGGAAAGTTAGAAGCTTTCTTT. The entire variable domain, with the rest obtained from reference TRBV9 and TRBJ1-1, is as follows: DSGVTQTPKHLITATGQRVTLRCSPRSGDLSVYWYQQSLDQGLQFLIQYYNGEERAKGNILERFSAQQFPDLHSELNLSSLELGDSALYFCASSPLGAVVGKLEAFFGQGTRLTVV.

CDR3 nucleotide sequence: TGTGCCAGCAGCTTACTACCGGGGGGGACCGGGGAGCTGTTTTTT. As protein: CASSLLPGGTGELFF. This sequence joins TRBV7-3 and TRBJ2-2; 8 nucleotides agree with TRBD2. V lost 2 bases, J lost 5 bases, and 4 bases stayed unmatched. This CDR3 is 15 amino acids long. Germline V lookup: CDR1 SGHTA, CDR2 FQGTGA.

The gene calls are TRBV6-5 and TRBJ2-5; perhaps TRBD1 as D (5 bases). The CDR3 spans 15 residues. Germline lookup yields CDR1 MNHEY and CDR2 SVGAGI. The germline V and J ends were trimmed by 2 bases and 2 bases, with 12 bases remaining between them. The CDR3 DNA reads TGTGCCAGCAGTTACACGAACTCAGGGCAAGAGACCCAGTACTTC. Amino acid sequence: CASSYTNSGQETQYF.

The chain links TRBV11-2 to TRBJ1-1; 11 bases fit TRBD1. The CDR3 consists of 16 residues. Germline V lookup: CDR1 SGHAT, CDR2 FQNNGV. V lost 4 bases, J lost 6 bases, and 10 bases stayed unmatched. In DNA form, the CDR3 reads TGTGCCAGCAGCTCTACAGGACAGGGGGCGTCGGCTGAAGCTTTCTTT. Protein sequence: CASSSTGQGASAEAFF.

The rearrangement joins TRBV4-3 to TRBJ2-7; tentatively, D is TRBD1 (6 bases). This CDR3 comprises 16 residues. V was cut by 0 bases and J by 5 bases, with 17 bases left in between. Germline V lookup: CDR1 LGHNA, CDR2 YSLEER. CDR3 DNA sequence: TGCGCCAGCAGCCAAGATCTCGTGACAGGCAACGACGAGCAGTACTTC. The encoded protein is CASSQDLVTGNDEQYF.

Here the CDR3 reads CASSQVGGGPYNEQFF. CDR3 sequence (DNA): TGTGCCAGCAGCCAAGTTGGCGGGGGTCCCTACAATGAGCAGTTCTTC. This chain uses TRBV4-2 with TRBJ2-1; 7 bases are a match to TRBD2. Trimming at V came to 1 base and at J to 2 bases, leaving 5 bases not matched to a gene. CDR3 length equals 16 residues. The germline gives CDR1 LGHNA, CDR2 YNFKEQ.

The count of this clone is one. The V call is TRBV25-1, the J call TRBJ2-7; 8 nucleotides line up with TRBD1. CDR1 and CDR2 from the germline V gene are MGHDK and SYGVNS. CDR3 length equals 14 residues. Unmatched junction bases numbered 3, after V lost 2 bases and J lost 3 bases. This CDR3 is CASSEGGQGYEQYF. The CDR3 bases are TGTGCCAGCAGTGAAGGCGGACAGGGCTACGAGCAGTACTTC.

V gene TRBV7-2 combines with J gene TRBJ2-7; 9 bases map to TRBD2. Per germline, CDR1 SGHTA and CDR2 FQGNSA. The CDR3 consists of 15 residues. V shed 5 bases and J 2 bases; nucleotides not matched to a gene: 7. CDR3 DNA sequence: TGTGCCAGCAGCCCTTGGGCGGGGGGGACCTACGAGCAGTACTTC. Translation: CASSPWAGGTYEQYF.